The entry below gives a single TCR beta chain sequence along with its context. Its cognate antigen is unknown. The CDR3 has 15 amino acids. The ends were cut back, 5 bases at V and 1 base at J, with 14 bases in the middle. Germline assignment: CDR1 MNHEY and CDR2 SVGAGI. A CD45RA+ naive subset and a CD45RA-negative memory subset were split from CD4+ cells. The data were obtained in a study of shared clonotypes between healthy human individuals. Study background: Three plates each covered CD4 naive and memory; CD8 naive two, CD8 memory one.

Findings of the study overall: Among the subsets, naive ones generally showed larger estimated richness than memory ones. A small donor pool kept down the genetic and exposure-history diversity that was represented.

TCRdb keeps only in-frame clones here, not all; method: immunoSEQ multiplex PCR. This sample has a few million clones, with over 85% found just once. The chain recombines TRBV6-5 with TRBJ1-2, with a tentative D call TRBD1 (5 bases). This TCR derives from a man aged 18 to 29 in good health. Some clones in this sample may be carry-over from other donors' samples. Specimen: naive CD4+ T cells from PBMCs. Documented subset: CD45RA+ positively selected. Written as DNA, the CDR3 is TGTGCCAGCAGTAGGACACGGGCTAGTAACTATGGCTACACCTTC. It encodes CASSRTRASNYGYTF.